These 18 T cell receptor beta chains originate from one sample sequenced in a study of cytomegalovirus exposure and HLA in healthy donors. With 60 Vbeta and 13 Jbeta primers, the PCR was carried out. Some clones are missing from TCRdb's copy, which holds only in-frame ones; the method was immunoSEQ multiplex PCR. The table lists 150,000 to 200,000 clones, 86% of them singletons. Sequenced: PBMCs. Every receptor here comes from a woman aged 18 to 35 in good health and CMV-seronegative.

About this clone: The identical CDR3 is also encoded by other nucleotide sequences in the sample. The chain has TRBV5-4 and TRBJ2-7; 8 bases agree with TRBD1. This CDR3 has 13 residues. Germline loops: CDR1 SGHNT, CDR2 YYREEE (reference sequence). The V segment lost 4 bases and the J segment 7 bases; nucleotides outside the gene matches: 7. CDR3 coding DNA: TGTGCCAGCAGCCCTGACAGGGGCCGGGAGCAGTACTTC. This translates into CASSPDRGREQYF.

There are a few counts of this clone. This sequence joins TRBV19 and TRBJ2-7; 9 bases agree with TRBD1. Germline loops: CDR1 LNHDA, CDR2 SQIVND (reference sequence). There are 16 residues in the CDR3. V lost 6 bases and J lost 6; bases outside the gene matches: 15. The CDR3 protein is CASSAGTGPLQGEQYF. The DNA of the CDR3 is TGTGCCAGTAGCGCCGGGACAGGGCCTCTGCAAGGCGAGCAGTACTTC.

The rearrangement uses TRBV7-9 and TRBJ2-1, with TRBD1 as a possible D gene (6 bases). V was pared by 1 base and J by 8 bases, with 18 bases between. CDR1 SEHNR and CDR2 FQNEAQ come from the germline V gene (reference sequence). The CDR3 loop spans 16 amino acids. The CDR3 loop is CASSLVALWGRDEQFF. The CDR3 DNA reads TGTGCCAGCAGCTTAGTAGCGTTATGGGGGCGCGATGAGCAGTTCTTC.

The gene calls are TRBV29-1 and TRBJ2-5, with 9 bases matching TRBD1. The germline V gene encodes CDR1 SQVTM and CDR2 ANQGSEA. V trimming: 7 bases; J trimming: 3 bases; junction bases outside the gene matches: 3. The CDR3 contains 12 residues. The CDR3 DNA reads as TGCAGCGCCGGGGACAGGGAAGAGACCCAGTACTTC. This encodes CSAGDREETQYF.

The chain uses TRBV9 and TRBJ2-5, with TRBD2 matching over 7 bases. Unmatched junction bases numbered 5, after V lost 2 bases and J lost 4 bases. Per the germline V gene, CDR1 is SGDLS and CDR2 is YYNGEE. This CDR3 is 14 amino acids long. The CDR3 DNA is TGTGCCAGCAGCGTGGGGACTACAAGAGAGACCCAGTACTTC. Translation gives CASSVGTTRETQYF.

The chain uses TRBV4-2 and TRBJ2-1; 8 positions agree with TRBD2. Germline CDR1 reads LGHNA; CDR2 reads YNFKEQ. J gave up 7 bases and V 5 bases, and 10 bases lay outside the gene matches. The CDR3 spans 15 residues. CDR3 nucleotide sequence: TGTGCCAGCAGCTTAGACCCGGGACTAGAGAATGAGCAGTTCTTC. Its translation is CASSLDPGLENEQFF.

The chain is built from TRBV4-2 and TRBJ2-3; 11 bases are a match to TRBD2. The CDR3 has 18 amino acids. Germline V CDR1 and CDR2: LGHNA, YNFKEQ. The V and J ends lost 0 bases and 3 bases, in that order; junction bases with no gene match: 8. In DNA form, the CDR3 reads TGTGCCAGCAGCCAAGATCCCCCCCCTAGCGGGGGGACAGATACGCAGTATTTT. Translation: CASSQDPPPSGGTDTQYF.

The chain carries TRBV2 and TRBJ2-3; 9 nucleotides match TRBD2. The CDR3 is 15 amino acids. The ends lost 6 bases at V and 3 bases at J; junction bases unmatched: 7. Looked up from germline, CDR1 is SNHLY and CDR2 is FYNNEI. This chain's CDR3 is CASRLAGVGTDTQYF. DNA of the CDR3: TGTGCCAGCAGGTTAGCGGGGGTTGGAACAGATACGCAGTATTTT. The variable domain in full, completed from reference TRBV2 and TRBJ2-3, reads EPEVTQTPSHQVTQMGQEVILRCVPISNHLYFYWYRQILGQKVEFLVSFYNNEISEKSEIFDDQFSVERPDGSNFTLKIRSTKLEDSAMYFCASRLAGVGTDTQYFGPGTRLTVL.

The CDR3 protein is CASSLLWGTSSYEQYF. In DNA, the CDR3 is TGTGCCAGTAGCCTCCTATGGGGTACTAGCTCCTACGAGCAGTACTTC. The chain combines TRBV19 with TRBJ2-7, with D possibly being TRBD2 (5 bases). V gave up 6 bases and J gave up 0 bases, with 18 bases separating them. CDR1 and CDR2 from the germline V gene are LNHDA and SQIVND (reference sequence). The CDR3 contains 16 residues.

The chain recombines TRBV7-9 with TRBJ2-7, with a possible D match to TRBD1 (6 bases). The CDR3 runs 18 residues. The germline V and J ends were trimmed by 5 bases and 6 bases, with 29 bases remaining between them. Germline CDR1 SEHNR, CDR2 FQNEAQ (reference sequence). The CDR3 is CASSGLPGQFSFVGEQYF. The CDR3 DNA follows: TGTGCCAGCAGCGGTCTTCCTGGACAGTTTTCCTTTGTAGGCGAGCAGTACTTC.

This clone was recorded a few times. This chain uses TRBV10-3 with TRBJ1-4; D remains ambiguous. Germline V gene data show CDR1 as ENHRY and CDR2 as SYGVKD. V lost 0 bases and J lost 5, with 7 bases in between. The CDR3 is made up of 14 amino acids. CDR3: CAISESRANEKLFF. The CDR3 nucleotides are TGTGCCATCAGTGAGTCGAGGGCCAATGAAAAACTGTTTTTT.

The chain recombines TRBV25-1 with TRBJ1-2; D is ambiguous. The CDR3 runs 15 residues. V lost 2 bases, J lost 2 bases, and 12 bases lay in between. Germline lookup yields CDR1 MGHDK and CDR2 SYGVNS. The CDR3 here is CASSEGIIGNYGYTF. CDR3 bases: TGTGCCAGCAGTGAAGGCATAATCGGGAACTATGGCTACACCTTC.

V is TRBV9 and J is TRBJ2-7; D not resolved. CDR1 and CDR2 from the germline V gene are SGDLS and YYNGEE. This CDR3 has 11 amino acids. The germline V and J ends were trimmed by 0 bases and 6 bases, with 4 bases remaining between them. CDR3 nucleotides: TGTGCCAGCAGCGTAGATAGCGAGCAGTACTTC. This sequence encodes CASSVDSEQYF.

The V call is TRBV19, the J call TRBJ1-5, with TRBD1 matching over 10 bases. Germline CDR1 reads LNHDA; CDR2 reads SQIVND (reference sequence). Trimming cost V 6 bases and J 7 bases; bases outside gene matches: 9. The CDR3 consists of 15 residues. For the CDR3, the DNA is TGTGCCAGTAGCAAAACGACAGGGGGCGGGCAGCCCCAGCATTTT. Amino acids: CASSKTTGGGQPQHF.

The gene calls are TRBV29-1 and TRBJ2-3; no clear D. Trimming pared 6 bases from V and 6 bases from J, leaving 13 bases between. The CDR3 covers 12 residues. Germline loops: CDR1 SQVTM, CDR2 ANQGSEA. CDR3 residues: CSVQPRRDTQYF. The CDR3 DNA is TGCAGCGTCCAACCCCGCCGGGATACGCAGTATTTT.

The J gene is TRBJ1-4, the V gene TRBV7-9; D not resolved. The V and J ends lost 4 bases and 8 bases respectively, with 14 bases between them. The CDR3 consists of 14 residues. The germline gives CDR1 SEHNR, CDR2 FQNEAQ (reference sequence). CDR3 sequence (DNA): TGTGCCAGCAGCTCCGACGGCGGAGGCGAAAAACTGTTTTTT. Encoded protein: CASSSDGGGEKLFF.

This chain links TRBV27 with TRBJ2-3; D not resolved. V lost 2 bases, J lost 4 bases, and 10 bases lay in between. In germline, CDR1 is MNHEY, CDR2 SMNVEV (reference sequence). The CDR3 consists of 14 residues. The chain's CDR3 is CASSLIRPSDTQYF. The CDR3 DNA follows: TGTGCCAGCAGTTTAATCAGGCCGTCAGATACGCAGTATTTT.

Remarks on this clone: In the same sample, other DNA sequences code for this CDR3. The genes are TRBV7-9 and TRBJ2-7, with D hard to call. Trimming stripped 1 base from V and 1 base from J, with 5 bases between. This CDR3 is built from 13 residues. CDR1 is SEHNR, CDR2 FQNEAQ, per germline (reference sequence). The CDR3 is CASSLVQSYEQYF. CDR3 DNA: TGTGCCAGCAGCTTAGTTCAGTCCTACGAGCAGTACTTC.